Below, 11 T cell receptor beta chains from the same sample are listed, as sequenced in a study of shared clonotypes between healthy human individuals (dated by TCRdb to about 2020). The receptor library was made with the immunoSEQ multiplex PCR assay. The table was pulled from immuneACCESS by TCRdb, which kept in-frame rearrangements only. Such tables lose some clones; where checked, under half of the loss comes from unresolved V genes, and the rest has no known cause. This sample comprises some 2.1 million clones, roughly 94% of them detected only once. The biggest ten clones account for 0.1% to 0.15% of the sample. Sequenced material: naive CD4+ T cells sorted from blood. This specimen's cell subset or site label, interpreted: CD45RA+ positively selected. These receptors were taken from a man younger than 35 in good health.

The V gene is TRBV27, the J gene TRBJ1-2; TRBD1 is a possible D gene (5 bases). V lost 5 bases and J 0 bases, leaving 13 bases between the germline ends. This CDR3 comprises 15 residues. CDR1 MNHEY and CDR2 SMNVEV come from the germline V gene (reference sequence). The CDR3 spells CASSPRQLANYGYTF. The DNA for the CDR3 is TGTGCCAGCAGTCCGCGACAGTTAGCTAACTATGGCTACACCTTC.

The chain recombines TRBV29-1 with TRBJ2-3, with 11 positions matching TRBD2. Germline CDR1 SQVTM, CDR2 ANQGSEA. The CDR3 is 14 amino acids. Trimming at V came to 4 bases and at J to 4 bases, leaving 4 bases not matched to a gene. The CDR3 DNA reads TGCAGCGTTGTAGCGGGGGGGAAGGCAGATACGCAGTATTTT. Residues: CSVVAGGKADTQYF.

On this clone itself: This sample also contains other DNA sequences that code for the same CDR3. The V gene is TRBV7-6, the J gene TRBJ2-5, with 7 bases that match TRBD1. Germline V CDR1 and CDR2: SGHVS, FNYEAQ. This CDR3 spans 14 amino acids. Trimming removed 5 bases from V and 1 base from J; junction bases left unmatched: 4. CDR3 loop: CASSPGTAQETQYF. In DNA form, the CDR3 reads TGTGCCAGCAGCCCCGGGACAGCCCAAGAGACCCAGTACTTC.

The V and J genes are TRBV4-1 and TRBJ1-1, with D possibly TRBD1 on 6 matching bases. CDR3 size: 16 residues. Germline V CDR1 and CDR2: MGHRA, YSYEKL. With 4 bases removed from V and 0 bases from J, the gap between germline ends came to 15 bases. DNA for the CDR3: TGCGCCAGCAGCCCCGGGGCAGGGGTTGTGAACACTGAAGCTTTCTTT. This sequence encodes CASSPGAGVVNTEAFF.

The chain carries TRBV28 and TRBJ1-5; unclear D gene. Trimming left V 10 bases short and J 1 base short, with 11 bases between. Per germline, CDR1 MDHEN and CDR2 SYDVKM. The CDR3 length is 13 residues. CDR3 sequence (DNA): TGTGCCACCACCGGGAAGAGCAATCAGCCCCAGCATTTT. Amino acid sequence: CATTGKSNQPQHF.

The DNA for the CDR3 is TGTGCCATCAGTGAGTTCGACCGGTTGGGGCAGTTCTTC. Its protein product is CAISEFDRLGQFF. The V gene is TRBV10-3, the J gene TRBJ2-1; D unclear. Trimming stripped 1 base from V and 12 bases from J, with 13 bases between. The CDR3 spans 13 residues. In germline, CDR1 is ENHRY, CDR2 SYGVKD.

This chain connects TRBV6-1 to TRBJ2-1; 9 bases fit TRBD2. Germline CDR1 MNHNS, CDR2 SASEGT. Trimming removed 7 bases from V and 6 bases from J; junction bases left unmatched: 7. The CDR3 consists of 14 residues. This CDR3 is CASTSLAGFNEQFF. The DNA for the CDR3 is TGTGCCAGCACATCGCTAGCGGGGTTCAATGAGCAGTTCTTC.

The V gene is TRBV14, the J gene TRBJ2-7; 7 nucleotides agree with TRBD2. The V gene end was trimmed by 7 bases and the J gene end by 0 bases; junction bases not matched to a gene: 9. Germline V lookup: CDR1 SGHDN, CDR2 FVKESK. The CDR3 length is 15 residues. For the CDR3, the DNA is TGTGCCAGCAACCTGGGAGGGGTTAGCTCCTACGAGCAGTACTTC. Translated: CASNLGGVSSYEQYF. The variable domain in full, with the rest retrieved from reference TRBV14 and TRBJ2-7, is EAGVTQFPSHSVIEKGQTVTLRCDPISGHDNLYWYRRVMGKEIKFLLHFVKESKQDESGMPNNRFLAERTGGTYSTLKVQPAELEDSGVYFCASNLGGVSSYEQYFGPGTRLTVT.

The V and J genes are TRBV14 and TRBJ2-5, with D unresolved. Germline CDR1 is SGHDN and CDR2 is FVKESK. This CDR3 comprises 12 residues. Trimming removed 0 bases from V and 5 bases from J, with 4 bases in between. CDR3 residues: CASSQDPETQYF. In nucleotides, the CDR3 is TGTGCCAGCAGCCAAGATCCGGAGACCCAGTACTTC.

V is TRBV11-1 and J is TRBJ2-3; 8 bases align to TRBD1. Germline V gene lookup returns CDR1 SGHAT and CDR2 FQDESV (reference sequence). This CDR3 has 17 amino acids. V lost 0 bases and J lost 6; bases outside the gene matches: 11. The DNA for the CDR3 is TGTGCCAGCAGCTTAGCTCTTGGACAGGGACCGGCGGATACGCAGTATTTT. It yields the protein CASSLALGQGPADTQYF. Full variable domain (outside the CDR3, taken from reference TRBV11-1 and TRBJ2-3): EAEVAQSPRYKITEKSQAVAFWCDPISGHATLYWYRQILGQGPELLVQFQDESVVDDSQLPKDRFSAERLKGVDSTLKIQPAELGDSAMYLCASSLALGQGPADTQYFGPGTRLTVL.

The V call is TRBV10-3, the J call TRBJ2-2; tentative D call: TRBD1 (5 bases). The CDR3 sequence is 14 residues long. The germline V gene encodes CDR1 ENHRY and CDR2 SYGVKD. The CDR3 nucleotides are TGTGCTTCGGCCCCAGGGAAGCACACCGGGGAGCTGTTTTTT. Translated: CASAPGKHTGELFF.